A selection of T cell receptor beta chains follows, all from one sample in a study of blood T cell repertoires in COVID-19. Method: immunoSEQ multiplex PCR; TCRdb's copy keeps in-frame clones and lacks some. Of 200,000 to 250,000 clones in the sample, around four fifths were seen once. The sequencing sample was made of peripheral blood. These TCRs come from a woman in her 70s with COVID-19, enrolled during active disease. Both conserved end residues are part of each CDR3. The order of the fields is clone size, V gene, CDR3 length, J gene, D gene, CDR3 protein, CDR3 DNA. D genes are given only for firm matches. Not all rows give a size; the values are once, few, many and, for expanded clones, a class.

clone size: -
V gene: TRBV28
CDR3 length: 16
J gene: TRBJ2-7
D gene: TRBD2
CDR3 protein: CASSGQAGGNIDEQYF
CDR3 DNA: TGTGCCAGCAGCGGCCAAGCGGGAGGAAATATCGACGAGCAGTACTTC

clone size: -
V gene: TRBV5-4
CDR3 length: 15
J gene: TRBJ2-1
D gene: TRBD2
CDR3 protein: CASSLDSGRAIEQFF
CDR3 DNA: TGTGCCAGCAGCTTGGACAGCGGGAGGGCCATAGAGCAGTTCTTC

clone size: -
V gene: TRBV5-1
CDR3 length: 15
J gene: TRBJ1-4
D gene: -
CDR3 protein: CASSLGALPNEKLFF
CDR3 DNA: TGCGCCAGCAGCTTGGGAGCCCTACCTAATGAAAAACTGTTTTTT

clone size: -
V gene: TRBV5-4
CDR3 length: 14
J gene: TRBJ1-2
D gene: -
CDR3 protein: CASSLDVGGSGYTF
CDR3 DNA: TGTGCCAGCAGCTTGGATGTGGGGGGTAGTGGCTACACCTTC

clone size: -
V gene: TRBV2
CDR3 length: 14
J gene: TRBJ1-1
D gene: -
CDR3 protein: CASSEALRGTEAFF
CDR3 DNA: TGTGCCAGCAGTGAAGCACTTAGGGGTACTGAAGCTTTCTTT

clone size: -
V gene: TRBV4-1
CDR3 length: 17
J gene: TRBJ1-1
D gene: -
CDR3 protein: CASSQDLYGRGNTEAFF
CDR3 DNA: TGCGCCAGCAGCCAAGATCTTTATGGCAGGGGGAACACTGAAGCTTTCTTT

clone size: -
V gene: TRBV12-3/TRBV12-4
CDR3 length: 13
J gene: TRBJ2-7
D gene: -
CDR3 protein: CASSLGTPGEQYF
CDR3 DNA: TGTGCCAGCAGTCTTGGGACACCCGGAGAGCAGTACTTC

clone size: -
V gene: TRBV19
CDR3 length: 15
J gene: TRBJ2-1
D gene: TRBD2
CDR3 protein: CASSLSGRRNNEQFF
CDR3 DNA: TGTGCCAGTAGCCTTAGCGGGAGAAGGAACAATGAGCAGTTCTTC

clone size: -
V gene: TRBV4-1
CDR3 length: 16
J gene: TRBJ2-5
D gene: -
CDR3 protein: CASSQDLRQGQETQYF
CDR3 DNA: TGCGCCAGCAGCCAAGATCTGCGTCAGGGCCAAGAGACCCAGTACTTC

clone size: -
V gene: TRBV5-1
CDR3 length: 16
J gene: TRBJ2-1
D gene: -
CDR3 protein: CASSLGSGAPRQQQFF
CDR3 DNA: TGCGCCAGCAGCTTGGGTTCGGGAGCCCCTCGACAACAGCAGTTCTTC

clone size: -
V gene: TRBV28
CDR3 length: 15
J gene: TRBJ1-5
D gene: -
CDR3 protein: CASSYPDRHNQPQHF
CDR3 DNA: TGTGCCAGCAGTTACCCGGACAGACACAATCAGCCCCAGCATTTT

clone size: few
V gene: TRBV19
CDR3 length: 16
J gene: TRBJ1-5
D gene: TRBD1
CDR3 protein: CASSIIRQGNNQPQHF
CDR3 DNA: TGTGCCAGTAGTATCATTAGACAGGGGAATAATCAGCCCCAGCATTTT

clone size: -
V gene: TRBV30
CDR3 length: 15
J gene: TRBJ2-7
D gene: TRBD2
CDR3 protein: CAWSVRSGRRYEQYF
CDR3 DNA: TGTGCCTGGAGTGTAAGGAGCGGGAGGAGGTACGAGCAGTACTTC

clone size: once
V gene: TRBV5-1
CDR3 length: 16
J gene: TRBJ2-4
D gene: TRBD2
CDR3 protein: CASSLGTSGSRDIQYF
CDR3 DNA: TGCGCCAGCAGCTTGGGGACTAGCGGGAGTCGAGACATTCAGTACTTC

clone size: -
V gene: TRBV29-1
CDR3 length: 15
J gene: TRBJ1-4
D gene: TRBD1
CDR3 protein: CSVQATGTGNGKLFF
CDR3 DNA: TGCAGCGTCCAAGCAACCGGGACAGGGAATGGAAAACTGTTTTTT

clone size: -
V gene: TRBV5-1
CDR3 length: 13
J gene: TRBJ1-1
D gene: -
CDR3 protein: CASSPVGEAEAFF
CDR3 DNA: TGCGCCAGCAGCCCCGTGGGGGAGGCTGAAGCTTTCTTT

clone size: few
V gene: TRBV4-3
CDR3 length: 13
J gene: TRBJ1-1
D gene: -
CDR3 protein: CASSQGRATEAFF
CDR3 DNA: TGCGCCAGCAGCCAAGGCAGGGCCACTGAAGCTTTCTTT

clone size: -
V gene: TRBV28
CDR3 length: 17
J gene: TRBJ2-3
D gene: TRBD2
CDR3 protein: CASSPGLAGVGTDTQYF
CDR3 DNA: TGTGCCAGCAGCCCGGGACTAGCGGGAGTGGGCACAGATACGCAGTATTTT

clone size: -
V gene: TRBV5-4
CDR3 length: 18
J gene: TRBJ2-3
D gene: -
CDR3 protein: CASSLGGRRYTSTDTQYF
CDR3 DNA: TGTGCCAGCAGCTTAGGAGGAAGGCGTTATACTAGCACAGATACGCAGTATTTT

clone size: -
V gene: TRBV10-3
CDR3 length: 14
J gene: TRBJ2-7
D gene: TRBD1
CDR3 protein: CATTATGGAGEQYF
CDR3 DNA: TGTGCCACCACGGCTACAGGGGGCGCGGGGGAGCAGTACTTC

clone size: -
V gene: TRBV10-3
CDR3 length: 14
J gene: TRBJ2-1
D gene: TRBD1
CDR3 protein: CAISADRVRDEQFF
CDR3 DNA: TGTGCCATCAGCGCGGACAGGGTTCGTGATGAGCAGTTCTTC

clone size: -
V gene: TRBV28
CDR3 length: 19
J gene: TRBJ2-1
D gene: TRBD2
CDR3 protein: CASSPGGASGSWTYNEQFF
CDR3 DNA: TGTGCCAGCAGTCCCGGAGGGGCTAGCGGGAGCTGGACCTACAATGAGCAGTTCTTC

clone size: few
V gene: TRBV7-2
CDR3 length: 16
J gene: TRBJ2-1
D gene: TRBD2
CDR3 protein: CASSLFGLAAYNEQFF
CDR3 DNA: TGTGCCAGCAGCTTATTTGGGCTAGCGGCCTACAATGAGCAGTTCTTC

clone size: few
V gene: TRBV19
CDR3 length: 12
J gene: TRBJ1-1
D gene: -
CDR3 protein: CASSIGFTEAFF
CDR3 DNA: TGTGCCAGTAGTATCGGTTTCACTGAAGCTTTCTTT

clone size: once
V gene: TRBV28
CDR3 length: 18
J gene: TRBJ2-3
D gene: TRBD1
CDR3 protein: CASSYIKGQGASTDTQYF
CDR3 DNA: TGTGCCAGCAGCTACATAAAGGGACAGGGGGCAAGCACAGATACGCAGTATTTT

clone size: -
V gene: TRBV18
CDR3 length: 17
J gene: TRBJ2-1
D gene: TRBD2
CDR3 protein: CASSSLSSGRAYNEQFF
CDR3 DNA: TGTGCCAGCTCATCCTTATCTAGCGGGAGGGCCTACAATGAGCAGTTCTTC

clone size: few
V gene: TRBV7-8
CDR3 length: 17
J gene: TRBJ2-1
D gene: TRBD2
CDR3 protein: CASSFSLLLAGVGEQFF
CDR3 DNA: TGTGCCAGCAGCTTTTCCCTTCTCCTAGCGGGAGTGGGTGAGCAGTTCTTC

clone size: -
V gene: TRBV7-3
CDR3 length: 16
J gene: TRBJ2-7
D gene: TRBD2
CDR3 protein: CASSLSSGSASYEQYF
CDR3 DNA: TGTGCCAGCAGCTTAAGTAGCGGGAGCGCCTCCTACGAGCAGTACTTC

clone size: -
V gene: TRBV20-1
CDR3 length: 13
J gene: TRBJ2-7
D gene: TRBD1
CDR3 protein: CSANEQGEAEQYF
CDR3 DNA: TGCAGTGCTAATGAACAGGGGGAGGCCGAGCAGTACTTC

clone size: few
V gene: TRBV6-2/TRBV6-3
CDR3 length: 16
J gene: TRBJ1-1
D gene: -
CDR3 protein: CASSLGVIAGVTEAFF
CDR3 DNA: TGTGCCAGCAGTCTCGGGGTTATTGCGGGGGTCACTGAAGCTTTCTTT

clone size: -
V gene: TRBV7-9
CDR3 length: 15
J gene: TRBJ1-4
D gene: TRBD1
CDR3 protein: CASSLGGTGSSKLFF
CDR3 DNA: TGTGCCAGCAGCTTAGGTGGGACAGGGTCGTCAAAACTGTTTTTT

clone size: -
V gene: TRBV7-9
CDR3 length: 15
J gene: TRBJ2-6
D gene: -
CDR3 protein: CASTQARGEANVLTF
CDR3 DNA: TGTGCCAGCACCCAGGCCAGGGGAGAGGCCAACGTCCTGACTTTC

clone size: once
V gene: TRBV5-1
CDR3 length: 15
J gene: TRBJ2-3
D gene: TRBD1
CDR3 protein: CASSLGDRGPDTQYF
CDR3 DNA: TGCGCCAGCAGCTTGGGGGACAGGGGGCCAGATACGCAGTATTTT

clone size: -
V gene: TRBV7-2
CDR3 length: 15
J gene: TRBJ2-7
D gene: TRBD2
CDR3 protein: CASSQVAGVVYEQYF
CDR3 DNA: TGTGCCAGCAGCCAAGTAGCGGGAGTGGTCTACGAGCAGTACTTC

clone size: -
V gene: TRBV7-9
CDR3 length: 14
J gene: TRBJ1-1
D gene: TRBD1
CDR3 protein: CASSLPGGNTEAFF
CDR3 DNA: TGTGCCAGCAGCTTACCAGGGGGGAACACTGAAGCTTTCTTT